One and the same sample provided the 24 T cell receptor beta chains below, sequenced in a study of regulatory T cells in long-lasting Graves disease. Noted time point: newly diagnosed GD, antithyroid drugs for less than 3 months. The TCR library was made from RNA extracted from PBMCs. Arm-PCR of CDR3 regions and iRepertoire HTBI primers were used to build TCR beta libraries. One entry per CDR3 protein results from TCRdb running MiXCR on the multiplex PCR reads. The sample shows about 240,000 distinct CDR3 sequences, over 20% of them seen only once. The specimen was peripheral blood mononuclear cells (PBMCs), collected at new diagnosis, from a patient treated with antithyroid drugs. The receptors come from a female donor with Graves disease.

Ten or more counts support this clonotype. The genes are TRBV12-3 or TRBV12-4 and TRBJ1-1; tentatively, D is TRBD1 (5 bases). V was pared by 7 bases and J by 2 bases, with 14 bases between. The CDR3 contains 14 residues. CDR3 in DNA: TGTGCCAGCACCGTGCAGGGAAGTAACACTGAAGCTTTCTTT. This encodes CASTVQGSNTEAFF.

J is TRBJ2-1 and V is TRBV19; D unclear. Germline lookup yields CDR1 LNHDA and CDR2 SQIVND (reference sequence). The CDR3 spans 12 residues. V lost 3 bases and J lost 5, with 5 bases in between. In nucleotides, the CDR3 is TGTGCCAGTAGTATTTGGGACAATGAGCAGTTCTTC. It is translated as CASSIWDNEQFF.

The chain recombines TRBV5-1 with TRBJ2-3, with 12 positions matching TRBD2. The length of the CDR3 is 17 residues. Germline-derived CDR1 and CDR2 are SGHRS and YFSETQ. The J segment lost 2 bases and the V segment lost 4 bases, leaving 8 bases of the junction unmatched. The CDR3 DNA reads as TGCGCCAGCAGCCCATACGGACTAGCGGGACCCACAGATACGCAGTATTTT. Translated: CASSPYGLAGPTDTQYF.

There are many counts of this clonotype. The chain has TRBV5-1 and TRBJ2-7, with TRBD1 matching over 10 bases. The CDR3 totals 17 residues. Germline V lookup: CDR1 SGHRS, CDR2 YFSETQ. The V and J ends lost 1 base and 3 bases, in that order; junction bases with no gene match: 10. The CDR3 loop reads CASSLWDRGGGVYEQYF. The CDR3 coding sequence is TGCGCCAGCAGCTTGTGGGACAGGGGAGGGGGAGTCTACGAGCAGTACTTC.

In its sample, this clonotype was seen a few times. A clone one base away is much larger, so this may be a read error. The genes are TRBV11-2 and TRBJ2-1, with D uncertain. Germline CDR1 is SGHAT and CDR2 is FQNNGV. The CDR3 extends over 16 amino acids. DNA of the CDR3: TGTGCCAGCAGCTCCAACAAACGGACGGTTTACAATGAGCAGCTCTTC. Amino acid sequence: CASSSNKRTVYNEQLF.

This clonotype was counted many times. The chain joins TRBV7-2 to TRBJ2-3; unclear D gene. The CDR3 extends over 12 amino acids. V was clipped by 5 bases and J by 5 bases, with 8 bases between them. Germline assignment: CDR1 SGHTA and CDR2 FQGNSA. The CDR3 DNA reads as TGTGCCAGCAGCGTCTACAGAGATACGCAGTATTTT. Translating gives CASSVYRDTQYF.

This chain joins TRBV11-2 and TRBJ2-5; 9 positions agree with TRBD1. The CDR3 contains 14 residues. CDR1 is SGHAT, CDR2 FQNNGV, per germline. J was trimmed by 5 bases and V by 6 bases; bases with no gene match: 7. The CDR3 loop is CASSLTGGGETQYF. The CDR3 bases are TGTGCCAGCAGTCTTACAGGGGGCGGGGAGACCCAGTACTTC.

This clonotype was recorded many times. The CDR3 DNA reads as TGCAGTGCTAGACCCAGGACAGGGGGCGCTGGAAACACCATATATTTT. Translation gives CSARPRTGGAGNTIYF. This sequence joins TRBV20-1 and TRBJ1-3; 11 bases are shared with TRBD1. With V trimmed by 2 bases and J by 2 bases, 5 bases remained unmatched. The CDR3 has 16 residues. Per the germline V gene, CDR1 is DFQATT and CDR2 is SNEGSKA (reference sequence).

There are many counts of this clonotype. This chain uses TRBV6-2 or TRBV6-3 with TRBJ2-2, with D perhaps TRBD2 (6 bases). CDR1 is MNHEY, CDR2 SVGEGT, per germline. The CDR3 is 16 residues long. The V end was cut by 8 bases, the J end by 2 bases, with 18 bases between. CDR3 DNA sequence: TGTGCCAGCGTTGAGGCTGCGGGACGCAACACCGGGGAGCTGTTTTTT. Translation gives CASVEAAGRNTGELFF.

A note on this clonotype: A much bigger clone sits one base away, suggesting this may be a read error. The conserved phenylalanine or tryptophan normally closing the CDR3 is absent here, so this likely arose from a read error. The chain links TRBV20-1 to TRBJ1-2; tentative D call: TRBD1 (5 bases). This CDR3 is 12 amino acids long. The V and J ends lost 0 bases and 8 bases respectively, with 10 bases between them. Germline V lookup: CDR1 DFQATT, CDR2 SNEGSKA (reference sequence). The CDR3 bases are TGCAGTGCTAGAGACCGAGGGGTCGGCTACACCTCC. Protein product: CSARDRGVGYTS.

This clonotype was recorded many times. The rearrangement uses TRBV20-1 and TRBJ2-3; 10 positions agree with TRBD2. The CDR3 spans 15 residues. The V segment lost 4 bases and the J segment 4 bases; nucleotides outside the gene matches: 8. The germline V gene encodes CDR1 DFQATT and CDR2 SNEGSKA (reference sequence). The CDR3 nucleotides are TGCAGTGCTACGACCGGGACTAGCGTCCCAGATACGCAGTATTTT. Its translation: CSATTGTSVPDTQYF.

This clonotype was counted ten times or more. The chain couples TRBV3-1 to TRBJ1-1; D is uncertain. The CDR3 loop spans 13 amino acids. CDR1 and CDR2 from the germline V gene are LGHDT and YNNKEL (reference sequence). The V end lost 1 base, the J end lost 6 bases, and 9 bases lay between the germline ends. CDR3 DNA: TGTGCCAGCAGCCAAGGCCCTGGTGCTGAAGCTTTCTTT. Its translation is CASSQGPGAEAFF.

This clonotype has at least ten counts. This rearrangement joins TRBV5-5 to TRBJ2-1; 9 bases fit TRBD1. Germline values: CDR1 SGHKS, CDR2 YYEKEE (reference sequence). The CDR3 length is 14 residues. After removal of 4 bases from V and 6 bases from J, the junction contained 5 bases not matched to a gene. Here the CDR3 DNA reads TGTGCCAGCAGCCTACACAGGGGGCTCAATGAGCAGTTCTTC. Translated: CASSLHRGLNEQFF.

The table lists this clonotype with a few counts. V and J are TRBV2 and TRBJ2-1; tentative D call: TRBD2 (7 bases). V was shortened by 8 bases and J by 4 bases, with 12 bases between the two germline ends. This CDR3 is built from 13 residues. Germline CDR1 is SNHLY and CDR2 is FYNNEI. CDR3 in amino acids: CASRGARYNEQFF. The CDR3 DNA follows: TGTGCCAGCCGGGGGGCGCGATACAATGAGCAGTTCTTC.

This clonotype occurred many times. V usage is TRBV19 and J usage is TRBJ2-1; D not certain. The CDR3 contains 14 residues. Germline V gene sequence: CDR1 LNHDA, CDR2 SQIVND (reference sequence). V was trimmed by 3 bases and J by 5 bases, leaving 11 bases between them. CDR3: CASSMAFRNNEQFF. CDR3 DNA: TGTGCCAGTAGTATGGCCTTCAGAAACAATGAGCAGTTCTTC.

The J gene is TRBJ2-5, the V gene TRBV5-1, with 8 bases that match TRBD1. Germline V gene data show CDR1 as SGHRS and CDR2 as YFSETQ. The CDR3 runs 13 residues. J gave up 4 bases and V 4 bases, and 3 bases lay outside the gene matches. DNA of the CDR3: TGCGCCAGCAGCCGGACAGGGCCAGAGACCCAGTACTTC. Its translation is CASSRTGPETQYF.

This clonotype has ten or more counts. The V and J genes are TRBV7-2 and TRBJ2-2; the D gene is possibly TRBD1 (5 bases). Germline lookup yields CDR1 SGHTA and CDR2 FQGNSA. CDR3 length: 15 amino acids. The ends were cut back, 1 base at V and 4 bases at J, with 10 bases in the middle. CDR3 region: CASSLVQGGTGELFF. CDR3 nucleotide sequence: TGTGCCAGCAGCTTAGTCCAGGGTGGCACCGGGGAGCTGTTTTTT.

This clonotype was seen many times. The chain uses TRBV6-1 and TRBJ2-7; TRBD2 aligns across 10 bases. Germline CDR1 and CDR2: MNHNS and SASEGT. The trim removed 6 bases at V and 2 bases at J, leaving 16 bases unmatched. The CDR3 consists of 18 residues. The CDR3 nucleotides read TGTGCCAGCAGGCCAGCCACTAGCGGGACTGAGCCTCCCTACGAGCAGTACTTC. Translated, it gives CASRPATSGTEPPYEQYF.

The chain uses TRBV12-3 or TRBV12-4 and TRBJ2-5; 16 bases line up with TRBD2. This CDR3 comprises 18 residues. V shed 5 bases and J 4 bases; nucleotides not matched to a gene: 10. This chain's CDR3 is CASSPPGLAGGPGETQYF. In DNA, the CDR3 is TGTGCCAGCAGTCCACCGGGACTAGCGGGAGGGCCGGGAGAGACCCAGTACTTC.

This clonotype occurred many times. The chain combines TRBV20-1 with TRBJ2-1; maybe TRBD1 (5 bases). Germline lookup yields CDR1 DFQATT and CDR2 SNEGSKA (reference sequence). V shed 3 bases and J shed 8 bases, with 17 bases lying between them. The CDR3 covers 14 residues. The CDR3 region is CSASVWGSQDEQFF. Here the CDR3 DNA reads TGCAGTGCTAGTGTATGGGGCTCCCAGGATGAGCAGTTCTTC.

This clonotype occurred many times. The chain uses TRBV4-3 and TRBJ2-6; maybe TRBD1 (5 bases). CDR3 length: 16 amino acids. V gave up 3 bases and J gave up 0 bases, with 9 bases separating them. The germline gives CDR1 LGHNA, CDR2 YSLEER. CDR3 in amino acids: CASSQTVGSGANVLTF. The DNA of the CDR3 is TGCGCCAGCAGCCAGACAGTGGGCTCTGGGGCCAACGTCCTGACTTTC.

The rearrangement joins TRBV7-2 to TRBJ1-5; 8 bases are a match to TRBD1. CDR3 length: 13 amino acids. V was clipped by 8 bases and J by 8 bases; unmatched bases: 8. Germline CDR1 reads SGHTA; CDR2 reads FQGNSA. The CDR3 is CASVGQGGEPQHF. In DNA form, the CDR3 reads TGTGCCAGCGTCGGACAGGGTGGGGAGCCCCAGCATTTT. Supplemented by reference TRBV7-2 and TRBJ1-5, the full variable domain reads GAGVSQSPSNKVTEKGKDVELRCDPISGHTALYWYRQSLGQGLEFLIYFQGNSAPDKSGLPSDRFSAERTGGSVSTLTIQRTQQEDSAVYLCASVGQGGEPQHFGDGTRLSIL.

This clonotype is a singleton in its sample. The CDR3 is CASSQVDRLSYNEQFF. CDR3 sequence (DNA): TGTGCCAGCAGCCAAGTTGACAGGCTCTCCTACAATGAGCAGTTCTTC. The V call is TRBV3-1, the J call TRBJ2-1; D might be TRBD1 (6 bases). The germline CDR1 and CDR2 sequences are LGHDT and YNNKEL (reference sequence). CDR3 length: 16 amino acids. The germline V and J ends were trimmed by 1 base and 0 bases, with 10 bases remaining between them.

This clonotype was counted ten times or more. The rearrangement joins TRBV27 to TRBJ1-1; D is ambiguous. The CDR3 runs 18 residues. V was cut by 3 bases and J by 4 bases, with 24 bases left in between. Looked up from germline, CDR1 is MNHEY and CDR2 is SMNVEV (reference sequence). The CDR3 is CASSFGPPTTSRITEAFF. The CDR3 region has the DNA TGTGCCAGCAGTTTCGGCCCACCGACTACGTCGCGTATCACTGAAGCTTTCTTT.